The 26 T cell receptor beta chains below come from one sample, sequenced in a study of blood T cell repertoires in COVID-19. Measured with immunoSEQ multiplex PCR; TCRdb has only the in-frame clones, and not every one. The sample holds about 200,000 clones, around 89% seen once. Sequencing was carried out using PBMCs or T cells enriched from blood (not recorded which). All receptors derive from a man aged 30 to 45 who had recovered from COVID-19.

The rearrangement uses TRBV4-1 and TRBJ2-1, with D perhaps matching TRBD2 (6 bases). V lost 0 bases to trimming and J lost 0 bases, with 9 bases between them. Germline V gives CDR1 MGHRA, CDR2 YSYEKL. The length of the CDR3 is 16 residues. Written as DNA, the CDR3 is TGCGCCAGCAGCCAAGAGGGGCGGGGCTCCTACAATGAGCAGTTCTTC. It yields the protein CASSQEGRGSYNEQFF.

The chain is built from TRBV4-3 and TRBJ2-4; no firm D call. CDR1 LGHNA and CDR2 YSLEER come from the germline V gene. V shed 4 bases and J shed 6 bases, with 13 bases lying between them. The CDR3 has 14 residues. CDR3 DNA: TGCGCCAGCAGCCCGACCATGTCGGGAAACATTCAGTACTTC. As protein: CASSPTMSGNIQYF.

V usage is TRBV12-3 or TRBV12-4 and J usage is TRBJ2-7; 9 bases fit TRBD2. This CDR3 is 12 amino acids long. The ends lost 6 bases at V and 6 bases at J; junction bases unmatched: 3. The chain's CDR3 is CASREGLAEQYF. CDR3 DNA: TGTGCCAGCAGAGAGGGACTAGCCGAGCAGTACTTC.

This clone showed up just a few times. The chain carries TRBV7-9 and TRBJ1-1; a weak D match, TRBD1 (5 bases). The germline gives CDR1 SEHNR, CDR2 FQNEAQ (reference sequence). CDR3 length: 15 amino acids. V lost 5 bases and J 0 bases, leaving 13 bases between the germline ends. The CDR3 region is CASSPTGALNTEAFF. CDR3 nucleotides: TGTGCCAGCAGCCCCACAGGTGCGCTGAACACTGAAGCTTTCTTT.

J is TRBJ1-2 and V is TRBV9; TRBD1 matches 8 bases. The J segment lost 6 bases and the V segment lost 0 bases, leaving 10 bases of the junction unmatched. Germline V gene lookup returns CDR1 SGDLS and CDR2 YYNGEE. The CDR3 has 16 amino acids. The CDR3 region has the DNA TGTGCCAGCAGCGTAGACCCCAGGGGACAGGTGGATGGCTACACCTTC. As protein: CASSVDPRGQVDGYTF. The entire variable domain, with the rest obtained from reference TRBV9 and TRBJ1-2, is as follows: DSGVTQTPKHLITATGQRVTLRCSPRSGDLSVYWYQQSLDQGLQFLIQYYNGEERAKGNILERFSAQQFPDLHSELNLSSLELGDSALYFCASSVDPRGQVDGYTFGSGTRLTVV.

V gene TRBV9 combines with J gene TRBJ2-5, with TRBD2 identical over 10 bases. The CDR3 consists of 16 residues. Germline CDR1 is SGDLS and CDR2 is YYNGEE. V lost 3 bases, J lost 4 bases, and 9 bases stayed unmatched. The CDR3 DNA reads as TGTGCCAGCAGCGCGATAGCGGGGGGCCTCCGAGAGACCCAGTACTTC. The encoded protein is CASSAIAGGLRETQYF.

The chain is built from TRBV5-1 and TRBJ1-2, with 7 bases that match TRBD1. Trimming took 0 bases from V and 0 from J; bases not matched to a gene: 8. Germline-derived CDR1 and CDR2 are SGHRS and YFSETQ. The CDR3 sequence is 17 residues long. CDR3 region: CASSLASGGTTNYGYTF. CDR3 coding DNA: TGCGCCAGCAGCTTGGCTTCAGGGGGAACTACTAACTATGGCTACACCTTC.

The chain recombines TRBV5-6 with TRBJ1-6; weak D call: TRBD1 (6 bases). Germline CDR1 and CDR2: SGHDT and YYEEEE. The V end lost 0 bases, the J end lost 7 bases, and 17 bases lay between the germline ends. This CDR3 region has 17 residues. The CDR3 spells CASSLVSGGQRNSPLHF. The CDR3 DNA is TGTGCCAGCAGCTTGGTCTCCGGGGGGCAAAGGAATTCACCCCTCCACTTT.

The chain carries TRBV9 and TRBJ2-2, with D unclear. The V and J ends lost 3 bases and 4 bases respectively, with 19 bases between them. Germline CDR1 and CDR2: SGDLS and YYNGEE. The CDR3 totals 17 residues. The CDR3 nucleotides are TGTGCCAGCAGCGATCCACCGACGGAGTCATTCACCGGGGAGCTGTTTTTT. Translated: CASSDPPTESFTGELFF.

The chain combines TRBV9 with TRBJ2-5, with 12 nucleotides matching TRBD2. The germline V gene encodes CDR1 SGDLS and CDR2 YYNGEE. Unmatched junction bases numbered 11, after V lost 4 bases and J lost 4 bases. The CDR3 extends over 17 amino acids. CDR3 sequence (DNA): TGTGCCAGCAGCCCCCTGCCGCTAGCGGGAGGGGGAGAGACCCAGTACTTC. Translation: CASSPLPLAGGGETQYF.

The chain links TRBV27 to TRBJ1-2; the D gene is possibly TRBD1 (6 bases). Trimming removed 6 bases at V and 2 bases at J, with 13 bases between. The CDR3 runs to 14 residues. Germline lookup yields CDR1 MNHEY and CDR2 SMNVEV (reference sequence). The CDR3 DNA reads as TGTGCCAGCAGCCCACAGGGCCCAAACTATGGCTACACCTTC. Protein sequence: CASSPQGPNYGYTF.

The chain has TRBV27 and TRBJ2-2, with 10 bases aligning to TRBD1. The trim removed 2 bases at V and 5 bases at J, leaving 2 bases unmatched. CDR3 length: 15 residues. CDR1 and CDR2 (germline): MNHEY, SMNVEV (reference sequence). CDR3 nucleotide sequence: TGTGCCAGCAGTTTAGGACAGGGGGATACCGGGGAGCTGTTTTTT. It specifies CASSLGQGDTGELFF.

The V and J genes are TRBV18 and TRBJ1-5; 12 bases fit TRBD1. Per germline, CDR1 KGHSH and CDR2 LQKENI. CDR3 length equals 15 residues. With V trimmed by 6 bases and J by 6 bases, 6 bases remained unmatched. The DNA of the CDR3 is TGTGCCAGCTCCAAGCAGGGACAGGGGGCTCAGCCCCAGCATTTT. Protein sequence: CASSKQGQGAQPQHF.

The V call is TRBV28, the J call TRBJ2-5; 7 bases agree with TRBD2. CDR1 is MDHEN, CDR2 SYDVKM, per germline. This CDR3 is built from 14 residues. V shed 8 bases and J 2 bases; nucleotides not matched to a gene: 8. CDR3 region: CASDPAGLQETQYF. In DNA, the CDR3 is TGTGCCAGCGACCCAGCGGGGCTACAAGAGACCCAGTACTTC.

This clone appeared a single time. V is TRBV29-1 and J is TRBJ2-2, with 7 bases fitting TRBD1. The V and J ends lost 0 bases and 3 bases, in that order; junction bases with no gene match: 10. This CDR3 has 17 residues. Germline CDR1 reads SQVTM; CDR2 reads ANQGSEA. CDR3 coding DNA: TGCAGCGTTGAAGACCGGACAGGAGAGGGACACACCGGGGAGCTGTTTTTT. It codes for CSVEDRTGEGHTGELFF.

This sequence joins TRBV24-1 and TRBJ2-5; 8 positions agree with TRBD2. The CDR3 sequence is 15 residues long. V shed 4 bases and J 1 base; nucleotides not matched to a gene: 4. The germline CDR1 and CDR2 sequences are KGHDR and SFDVKD. The DNA of the CDR3 is TGTGCCACCAGTGACCCTACTAGCGGCCAAGAGACCCAGTACTTC. Protein: CATSDPTSGQETQYF.

The chain carries TRBV12-3 or TRBV12-4 and TRBJ1-2; tentatively, D is TRBD1 (6 bases). V was shortened by 2 bases and J by 5 bases, with 9 bases between the two germline ends. CDR3 size: 13 residues. The CDR3 is CASSLTGPYGYTF. CDR3 sequence (DNA): TGTGCCAGCAGTTTAACAGGGCCTTATGGCTACACCTTC.

The CDR3 is CASSYLGGQGNQPQHF. The CDR3 nucleotides read TGTGCCAGCAGTTATTTGGGTGGACAGGGAAATCAGCCCCAGCATTTT. This chain uses TRBV6-2 or TRBV6-3 with TRBJ1-5; 8 positions agree with TRBD1. The CDR3 totals 16 residues. CDR1 MNHEY and CDR2 SVGEGT come from the germline V gene. V shed 3 bases, J shed 4 bases, and the junction held 8 bases outside the gene matches.

This chain joins TRBV19 and TRBJ2-3, with D perhaps matching TRBD1 (6 bases). The CDR3 runs to 16 residues. CDR1 is LNHDA and CDR2 is SQIVND in the germline V gene (reference sequence). V lost 8 bases and J 0 bases, leaving 18 bases between the germline ends. This CDR3 is CASPWGRVRSTDTQYF. The CDR3, as DNA: TGTGCCAGTCCCTGGGGGCGGGTGAGGAGCACAGATACGCAGTATTTT.

The CDR3 region is CASSPRPGQGVEAFF. The DNA of the CDR3 is TGTGCCAGCAGCCCAAGACCGGGACAGGGAGTTGAAGCTTTCTTT. The chain recombines TRBV5-8 with TRBJ1-1; 9 nucleotides agree with TRBD1. CDR3 length: 15 residues. The germline V gene has CDR1 SGHTS and CDR2 YDEGEE. V lost 4 bases and J lost 7; bases outside the gene matches: 11.

The CDR3 nucleotides read TGTGCCAGCAGTTTAGGACAGGGTGGACAGCCCCAGCATTTT. This codes for CASSLGQGGQPQHF. The chain has TRBV28 and TRBJ1-5; 8 bases line up with TRBD1. Germline V gives CDR1 MDHEN, CDR2 SYDVKM. J was trimmed by 7 bases and V by 2 bases; bases with no gene match: 4. The CDR3 has 14 residues.

The chain has TRBV5-1 and TRBJ2-2, with 11 bases fitting TRBD1. The CDR3 is 17 amino acids. The V gene end was trimmed by 0 bases and the J gene end by 5 bases; junction bases not matched to a gene: 6. Germline CDR1 and CDR2: SGHRS and YFSETQ. For the CDR3, the DNA is TGCGCCAGCAGCTTGGGGACAGGGGGCTCGAGGACCGGGGAGCTGTTTTTT. Translated: CASSLGTGGSRTGELFF.

The chain has TRBV7-9 and TRBJ2-1; 9 positions match TRBD1. This CDR3 comprises 15 residues. The germline CDR1 and CDR2 sequences are SEHNR and FQNEAQ (reference sequence). Trimming cost V 2 bases and J 2 bases; bases outside gene matches: 1. The CDR3 nucleotides are TGTGCCAGCAGCTTAAGGACAGGGGCCTACAATGAGCAGTTCTTC. This encodes CASSLRTGAYNEQFF. Full variable domain (outside the CDR3, taken from reference TRBV7-9 and TRBJ2-1): DTGVSQNPRHKITKRGQNVTFRCDPISEHNRLYWYRQTLGQGPEFLTYFQNEAQLEKSRLLSDRFSAERPKGSFSTLEIQRTEQGDSAMYLCASSLRTGAYNEQFFGPGTRLTVL.

This clone appeared a few times. This chain connects TRBV28 to TRBJ2-7, with D possibly TRBD2 on 6 matching bases. CDR1 MDHEN and CDR2 SYDVKM come from the germline V gene. The CDR3 spans 14 residues. The V end lost 6 bases, the J end lost 3 bases, and 15 bases lay between the germline ends. This chain's CDR3 is CASSARRTIYEQYF. In DNA form, the CDR3 reads TGTGCCAGCAGCGCGAGACGGACTATCTACGAGCAGTACTTC.

This clone was found once. V and J are TRBV4-3 and TRBJ1-2, with D perhaps matching TRBD1 (6 bases). V was clipped by 2 bases and J by 5 bases, with 21 bases between them. The CDR3 loop spans 17 amino acids. From germline, CDR1 is LGHNA and CDR2 YSLEER. The DNA for the CDR3 is TGCGCCAGCAGCCAAATTTCCGGGGGGCGCGGGAGATATGGCTACACCTTC. Its translation: CASSQISGGRGRYGYTF.

The chain has TRBV19 and TRBJ2-7, with 12 bases matching TRBD1. Germline CDR1 reads LNHDA; CDR2 reads SQIVND (reference sequence). Trimming removed 6 bases from V and 7 bases from J; junction bases left unmatched: 7. The CDR3 is 14 residues long. The CDR3: CASSPGQGAKEQYF. In nucleotides, the CDR3 is TGTGCCAGTAGCCCGGGACAGGGGGCAAAAGAGCAGTACTTC.